This entry lists 10 T cell receptor beta chains sequenced from one sample in a study of Graves' ophthalmopathy and Graves' hyperthyroidism. RNA transcripts yielded amplified TCR beta CDR3 regions. First-round RT-PCR used HTBI primers; second-round multiplex PCR followed. A single record per CDR3 protein comes from TCRdb applying MiXCR to the multiplex PCR reads. The sample records about 240,000 distinct CDR3 sequences, around 50% being singletons. Sample: peripheral blood. These receptors originate from an adult man with Graves' ophthalmopathy.

V is TRBV11-2 and J is TRBJ1-6, with a tentative D call TRBD1 (5 bases). The germline gives CDR1 SGHAT, CDR2 FQNNGV. V was shortened by 0 bases and J by 8 bases, with 8 bases between the two germline ends. The CDR3 is made up of 14 amino acids. The CDR3 sequence is CASSLDRVYSPLHF. The CDR3 DNA reads as TGTGCCAGCAGCTTAGACAGGGTCTATTCACCCCTCCACTTT.

The chain links TRBV10-3 to TRBJ2-7; TRBD1 or TRBD2 may be the D gene (6 bases each). V lost 7 bases and J 10 bases, leaving 14 bases between the germline ends. The germline gives CDR1 ENHRY, CDR2 SYGVKD. The CDR3 consists of 11 residues. The CDR3 sequence: CAITGGLYQYF. DNA for the CDR3: TGTGCCATCACCGGGGGCCTGTATCAGTACTTC.

This chain uses TRBV9 with TRBJ1-1; D unresolved. The V gene lost 4 bases and the J gene lost 1 base, with 14 bases spanning the gap. The CDR3 covers 15 residues. Germline V gene data show CDR1 as SGDLS and CDR2 as YYNGEE. CDR3 sequence (DNA): TGTGCCAGCAGCCAAGGCCCCCTAGGGAACACTGAAGCTTTCTTT. This gives the protein CASSQGPLGNTEAFF.

The rearrangement uses TRBV9 and TRBJ1-6, with D maybe TRBD1 (6 bases). The V end lost 4 bases, the J end lost 10 bases, and 21 bases lay between the germline ends. CDR1 is SGDLS and CDR2 is YYNGEE in the germline V gene. The CDR3 is 16 residues long. The CDR3 loop reads CASSLLSQGSGSPLHF. As DNA, the CDR3 is TGTGCCAGCAGCTTACTCTCACAGGGTTCCGGATCACCCCTCCACTTT.

This clonotype was counted ten times or more. This chain uses TRBV29-1 with TRBJ1-1; 7 bases match TRBD1. The V gene's germline CDR1 is SQVTM and CDR2 ANQGSEA. The ends lost 6 bases at V and 10 bases at J; junction bases unmatched: 8. The CDR3 totals 11 residues. The CDR3 region has the DNA TGCAGCGTGGGCCGGGACAGAGGAGCTTTCTTT. This codes for CSVGRDRGAFF. The variable domain in full, with the rest retrieved from reference TRBV29-1 and TRBJ1-1, is SAVISQKPSRDICQRGTSLTIQCQVDSQVTMMFWYRQQPGQSLTLIATANQGSEATYESGFVIDKFPISRPNLTFSTLTVSNMSPEDSSIYLCSVGRDRGAFFGQGTRLTVV.

V gene TRBV29-1 combines with J gene TRBJ1-2; weak D call: TRBD1 (5 bases). CDR1 and CDR2 from the germline V gene are SQVTM and ANQGSEA. V lost 3 bases to trimming and J lost 8 bases, with 10 bases between them. There are 11 residues in the CDR3. Here the CDR3 reads CSVEEGDGYTF. The CDR3 DNA follows: TGCAGCGTTGAGGAAGGGGACGGCTACACCTTC.

This clonotype has more than one count but fewer than ten. The rearrangement joins TRBV7-2 to TRBJ2-7, with a tentative D call TRBD1 (6 bases). Germline-derived CDR1 and CDR2 are SGHTA and FQGNSA. The CDR3 runs 16 residues. Trimming stripped 2 bases from V and 0 bases from J, with 14 bases between. CDR3 region: CASSLSDRFDSYEQYF. The CDR3, as DNA: TGTGCCAGCAGCTTATCGGACAGATTTGACTCCTACGAGCAGTACTTC.

The CDR3 DNA is TGCAGTGCTAGATCTGGGACAGCAGCATATAGCAATCAGCCCCAGCATTTT. Translation: CSARSGTAAYSNQPQHF. The genes are TRBV20-1 and TRBJ1-5; 7 bases agree with TRBD1. The CDR3 consists of 17 residues. Germline V gene sequence: CDR1 DFQATT, CDR2 SNEGSKA (reference sequence). V was clipped by 2 bases and J by 0 bases; unmatched bases: 10.

This clonotype was detected once. J is TRBJ2-2 and V is TRBV10-2; 12 bases are shared with TRBD1. This CDR3 contains 18 residues. J gave up 4 bases and V 6 bases, and 12 bases lay outside the gene matches. CDR1 and CDR2 (germline): WSHSY, SAAADI. This CDR3 is CASSQVPGTGGFTGELFF. The DNA for the CDR3 is TGCGCCAGCAGCCAAGTTCCCGGGACAGGGGGCTTCACCGGGGAGCTGTTTTTT.

J is TRBJ1-5 and V is TRBV9; D not resolved. The CDR3 is 14 residues long. In germline, CDR1 is SGDLS, CDR2 YYNGEE. V lost 4 bases and J 0 bases, leaving 8 bases between the germline ends. The CDR3 loop reads CASSPRASNQPQHF. The CDR3 nucleotides are TGTGCCAGCAGCCCCCGGGCTAGCAATCAGCCCCAGCATTTT.